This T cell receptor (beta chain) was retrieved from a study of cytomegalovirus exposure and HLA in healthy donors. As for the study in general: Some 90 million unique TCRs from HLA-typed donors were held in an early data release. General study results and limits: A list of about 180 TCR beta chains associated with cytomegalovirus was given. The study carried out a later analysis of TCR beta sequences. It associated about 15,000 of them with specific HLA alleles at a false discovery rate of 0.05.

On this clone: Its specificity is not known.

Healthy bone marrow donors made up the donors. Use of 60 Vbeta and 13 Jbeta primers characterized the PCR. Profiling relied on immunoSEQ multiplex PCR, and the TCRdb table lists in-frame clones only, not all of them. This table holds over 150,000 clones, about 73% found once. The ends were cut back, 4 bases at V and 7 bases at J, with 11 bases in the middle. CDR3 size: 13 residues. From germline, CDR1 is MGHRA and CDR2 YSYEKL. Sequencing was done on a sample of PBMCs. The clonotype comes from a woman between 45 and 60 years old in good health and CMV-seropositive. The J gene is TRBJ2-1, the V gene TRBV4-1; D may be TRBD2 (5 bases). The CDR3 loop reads CASSPTRPNEQFF. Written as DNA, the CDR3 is TGCGCCAGCAGCCCAACTAGGCCGAATGAGCAGTTCTTC.